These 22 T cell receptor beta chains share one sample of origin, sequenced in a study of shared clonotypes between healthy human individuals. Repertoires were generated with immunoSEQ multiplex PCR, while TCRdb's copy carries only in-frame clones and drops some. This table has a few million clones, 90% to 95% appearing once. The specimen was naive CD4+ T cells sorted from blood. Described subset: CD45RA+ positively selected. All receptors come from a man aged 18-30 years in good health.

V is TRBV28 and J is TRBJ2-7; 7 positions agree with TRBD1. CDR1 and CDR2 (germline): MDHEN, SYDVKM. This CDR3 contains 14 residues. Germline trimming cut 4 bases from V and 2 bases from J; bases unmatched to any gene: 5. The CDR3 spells CASSSRTGPYEQYF. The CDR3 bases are TGTGCCAGCAGTTCAAGGACAGGTCCCTACGAGCAGTACTTC. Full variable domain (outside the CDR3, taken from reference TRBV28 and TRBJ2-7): DVKVTQSSRYLVKRTGEKVFLECVQDMDHENMFWYRQDPGLGLRLIYFSYDVKMKEKGDIPEGYSVSREKKERFSLILESASTNQTSMYLCASSSRTGPYEQYFGPGTRLTVT.

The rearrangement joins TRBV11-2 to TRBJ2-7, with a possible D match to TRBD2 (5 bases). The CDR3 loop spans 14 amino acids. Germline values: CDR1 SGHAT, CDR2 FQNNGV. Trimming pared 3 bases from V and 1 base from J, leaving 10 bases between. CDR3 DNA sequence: TGTGCCAGCAGCTTCACTCCGGGGTCCTACGAGCAGTACTTC. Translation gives CASSFTPGSYEQYF.

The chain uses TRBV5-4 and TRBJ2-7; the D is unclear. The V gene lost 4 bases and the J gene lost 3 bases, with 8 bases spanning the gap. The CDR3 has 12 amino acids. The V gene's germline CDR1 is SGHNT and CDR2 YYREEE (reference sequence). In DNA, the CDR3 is TGTGCCAGCAGCGTAGGAAGCTACGAGCAGTACTTC. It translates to CASSVGSYEQYF.

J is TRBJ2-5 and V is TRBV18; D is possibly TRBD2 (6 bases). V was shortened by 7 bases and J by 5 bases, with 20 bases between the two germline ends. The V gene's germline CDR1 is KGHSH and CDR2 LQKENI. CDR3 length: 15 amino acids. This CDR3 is CASFAAGLKAETQYF. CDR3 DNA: TGTGCCAGCTTCGCAGCGGGCCTTAAGGCGGAGACCCAGTACTTC. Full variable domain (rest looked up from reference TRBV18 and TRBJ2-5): NAGVMQNPRHLVRRRGQEARLRCSPMKGHSHVYWYRQLPEEGLKFMVYLQKENIIDESGMPKERFSAEFPKEGPSILRIQQVVRGDSAAYFCASFAAGLKAETQYFGPGTRLLVL.

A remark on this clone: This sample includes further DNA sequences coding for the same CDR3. The CDR3 DNA sequence: TGTGCCAGCAGGGTAGACGGCAACTATGGCTACACCTTC. This sequence encodes CASRVDGNYGYTF. V usage is TRBV6-1 and J usage is TRBJ1-2; D gene unclear. V lost 6 bases and J 2 bases, leaving 10 bases between the germline ends. CDR1 and CDR2 from the germline V gene are MNHNS and SASEGT. This CDR3 contains 13 residues.

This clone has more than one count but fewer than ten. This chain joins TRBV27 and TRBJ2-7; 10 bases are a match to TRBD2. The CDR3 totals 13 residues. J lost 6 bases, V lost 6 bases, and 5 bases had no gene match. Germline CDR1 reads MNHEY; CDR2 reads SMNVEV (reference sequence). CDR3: CASRASGSPEQYF. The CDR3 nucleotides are TGTGCCAGCAGGGCTAGCGGGAGCCCCGAGCAGTACTTC.

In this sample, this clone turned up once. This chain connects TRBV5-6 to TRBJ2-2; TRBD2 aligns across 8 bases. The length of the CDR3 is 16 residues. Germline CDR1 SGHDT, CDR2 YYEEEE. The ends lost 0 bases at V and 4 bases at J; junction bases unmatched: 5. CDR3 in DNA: TGTGCCAGCAGCTTGGAACTAGCGGCCGTCACCGGGGAGCTGTTTTTT. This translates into CASSLELAAVTGELFF.

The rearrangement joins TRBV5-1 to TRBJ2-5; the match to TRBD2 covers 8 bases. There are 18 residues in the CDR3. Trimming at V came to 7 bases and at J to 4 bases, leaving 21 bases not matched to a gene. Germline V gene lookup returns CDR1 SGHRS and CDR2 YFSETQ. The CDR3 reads CASSPGLGSSRELETQYF. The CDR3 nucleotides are TGCGCCAGCTCACCGGGACTAGGCTCTTCCCGGGAACTAGAGACCCAGTACTTC.

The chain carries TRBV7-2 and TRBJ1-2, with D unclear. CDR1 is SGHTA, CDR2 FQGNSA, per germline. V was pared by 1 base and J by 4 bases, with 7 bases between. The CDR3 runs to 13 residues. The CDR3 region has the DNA TGTGCCAGCAGCTTAGAGGTCCCCTATGGCTACACCTTC. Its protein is CASSLEVPYGYTF. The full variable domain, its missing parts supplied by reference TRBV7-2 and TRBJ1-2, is GAGVSQSPSNKVTEKGKDVELRCDPISGHTALYWYRQSLGQGLEFLIYFQGNSAPDKSGLPSDRFSAERTGGSVSTLTIQRTQQEDSAVYLCASSLEVPYGYTFGSGTRLTVV.

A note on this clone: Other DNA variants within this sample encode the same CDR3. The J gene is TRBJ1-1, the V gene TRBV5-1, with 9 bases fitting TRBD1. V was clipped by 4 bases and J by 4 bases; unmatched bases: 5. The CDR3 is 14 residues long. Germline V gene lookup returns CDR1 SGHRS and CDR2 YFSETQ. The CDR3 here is CASSPGQGSTEAFF. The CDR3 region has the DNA TGCGCCAGCAGCCCGGGACAGGGAAGCACTGAAGCTTTCTTT.

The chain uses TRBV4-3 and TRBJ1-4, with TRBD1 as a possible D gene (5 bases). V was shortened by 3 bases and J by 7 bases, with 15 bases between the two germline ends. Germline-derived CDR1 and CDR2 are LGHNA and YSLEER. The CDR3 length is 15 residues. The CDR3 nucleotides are TGCGCCAGCAGCCAGGGATATACAGGTTTTGAAAAACTGTTTTTT. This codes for CASSQGYTGFEKLFF.

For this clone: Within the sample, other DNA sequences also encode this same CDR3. In DNA form, the CDR3 reads TGTGCCAGCAGTCAGACAGGGATCGAGCAGTACTTC. Its translation is CASSQTGIEQYF. The gene calls are TRBV6-5 and TRBJ2-7; 7 bases agree with TRBD1. Per germline, CDR1 MNHEY and CDR2 SVGAGI. The CDR3 consists of 12 residues. V lost 5 bases and J lost 6; bases outside the gene matches: 4.

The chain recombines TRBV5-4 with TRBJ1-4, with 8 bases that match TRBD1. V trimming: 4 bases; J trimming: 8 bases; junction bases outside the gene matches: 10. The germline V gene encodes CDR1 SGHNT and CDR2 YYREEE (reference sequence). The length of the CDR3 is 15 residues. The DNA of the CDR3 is TGTGCCAGCAGCCCGGGCGGACAGGGAGGCGAAAAACTGTTTTTT. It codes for CASSPGGQGGEKLFF.

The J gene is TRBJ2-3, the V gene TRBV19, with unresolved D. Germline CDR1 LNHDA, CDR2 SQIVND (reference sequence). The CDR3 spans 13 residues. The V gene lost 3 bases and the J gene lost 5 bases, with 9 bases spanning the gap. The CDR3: CASSILWGDTQYF. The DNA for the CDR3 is TGTGCCAGTAGTATTCTCTGGGGAGATACGCAGTATTTT.

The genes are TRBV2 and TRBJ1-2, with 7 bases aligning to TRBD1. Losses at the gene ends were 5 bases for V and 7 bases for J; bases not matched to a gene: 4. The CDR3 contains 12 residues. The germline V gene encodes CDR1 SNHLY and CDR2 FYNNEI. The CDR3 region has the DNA TGTGCCAGCAGTCCCGACAGGGTTGGCTACACCTTC. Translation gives CASSPDRVGYTF.

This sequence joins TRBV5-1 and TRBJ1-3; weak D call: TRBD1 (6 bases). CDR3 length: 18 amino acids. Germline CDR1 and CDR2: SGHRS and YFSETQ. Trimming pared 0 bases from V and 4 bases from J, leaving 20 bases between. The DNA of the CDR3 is TGCGCCAGCAGCTTGGTGTCGCAGCCAGGGGCCGGAGGAAACACCATATATTTT. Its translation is CASSLVSQPGAGGNTIYF.

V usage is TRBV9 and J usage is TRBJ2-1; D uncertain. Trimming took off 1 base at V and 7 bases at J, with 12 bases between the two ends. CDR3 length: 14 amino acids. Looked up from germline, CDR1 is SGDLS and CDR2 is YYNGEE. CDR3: CASSVSGRVNEQFF. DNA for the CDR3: TGTGCCAGCAGCGTAAGTGGTAGGGTTAATGAGCAGTTCTTC. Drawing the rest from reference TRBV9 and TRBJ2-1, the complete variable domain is DSGVTQTPKHLITATGQRVTLRCSPRSGDLSVYWYQQSLDQGLQFLIQYYNGEERAKGNILERFSAQQFPDLHSELNLSSLELGDSALYFCASSVSGRVNEQFFGPGTRLTVL.

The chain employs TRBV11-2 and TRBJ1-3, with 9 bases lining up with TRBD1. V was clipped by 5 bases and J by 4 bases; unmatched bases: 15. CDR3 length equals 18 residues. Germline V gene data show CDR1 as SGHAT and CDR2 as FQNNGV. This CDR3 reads CASSRLDLRDRAGNTIYF. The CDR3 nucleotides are TGTGCCAGCAGCCGACTCGACCTTCGGGACAGGGCGGGAAACACCATATATTTT.

Written as DNA, the CDR3 is TGTGCCAGCAGTTCCACTGGGGCGGGGGTTAACTATGGCTACACCTTC. This codes for CASSSTGAGVNYGYTF. This chain links TRBV28 with TRBJ1-2, with D maybe TRBD1 (5 bases). The germline CDR1 and CDR2 sequences are MDHEN and SYDVKM. The CDR3 covers 16 residues. Trimming left V 4 bases short and J 1 base short, with 16 bases between.

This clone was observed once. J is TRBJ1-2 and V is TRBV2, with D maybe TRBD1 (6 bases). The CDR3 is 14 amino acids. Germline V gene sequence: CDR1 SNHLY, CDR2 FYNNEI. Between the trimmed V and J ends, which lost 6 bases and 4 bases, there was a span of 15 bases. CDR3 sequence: CASSPGQWGYGYTF. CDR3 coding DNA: TGTGCCAGCAGCCCCGGACAGTGGGGCTATGGCTACACCTTC.

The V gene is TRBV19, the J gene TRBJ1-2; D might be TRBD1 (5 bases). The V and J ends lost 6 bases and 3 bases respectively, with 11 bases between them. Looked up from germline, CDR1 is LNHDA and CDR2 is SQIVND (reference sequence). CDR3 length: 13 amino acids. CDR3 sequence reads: CASSPGRDYGYTF. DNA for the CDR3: TGTGCCAGTAGCCCGGGACGTGACTATGGCTACACCTTC.

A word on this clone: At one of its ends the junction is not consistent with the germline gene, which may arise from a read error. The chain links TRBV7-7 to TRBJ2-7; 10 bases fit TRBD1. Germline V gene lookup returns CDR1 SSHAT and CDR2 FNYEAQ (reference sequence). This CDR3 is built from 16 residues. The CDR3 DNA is TGTGCTAGCAGCTTAATGGACAGGGGGGTCCGCTACGAGCAGTACTTC. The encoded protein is CASSLMDRGVRYEQYF. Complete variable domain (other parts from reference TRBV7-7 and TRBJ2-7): GAGVSQSPRYKVTKRGQDVTLRCDPISSHATLYWYQQALGQGPEFLTYFNYEAQPDKSGLPSDRFSAERPEGSISTLTIQRTEQRDSAMYRCASSLMDRGVRYEQYFGPGTRLTVT.